Described below is a single T cell receptor beta chain sequence and its context. There are 14 residues in the CDR3. Germline assignment: CDR1 MNHEY and CDR2 SMNVEV (reference sequence). V was trimmed by 0 bases and J by 5 bases, leaving 7 bases between them. Per the study methods: Estimated nucleated cell counts came from reference gene primer amplification. TCRdb's copy holds only in-frame clones and misses some; the assay was immunoSEQ multiplex PCR. That table supplies the V and J calls and clone size; D and trimming were determined from the DNA. The table lists 250,000 to 400,000 clones, approximately 88% of them singletons. The source of the sample is a study of blood T cell repertoires in COVID-19. Enrolled through a virtual design, the participants were between roughly 18 and 100 years of age and came from under 30 US areas. Participant reports of clinical history set cohort assignment.

The specimen was PBMCs or T cells enriched from blood (not recorded which). This chain joins TRBV27 and TRBJ2-2, with D possibly matching TRBD2 (5 bases). The sequence was collected from a man between 60 and 70 years old who had recovered from COVID-19. CDR3 bases: TGTGCCAGCAGTTTATCACGGGGTACCGGGGAGCTGTTTTTT. This translates into CASSLSRGTGELFF.